The clone carrying this T cell receptor (beta chain) was seen at least ten times. Antigen: not known. V shed 5 bases and J 4 bases; nucleotides not matched to a gene: 13. The CDR3 is 17 residues long. The record originates from a study of T-cell memory formation after mild COVID-19. Study background: Clusters were largely donor specific. Broader study findings: Day 15 to 85 contracting clones showed balanced CD4/CD8; day 15 to 37 expanders favored CD4+.

TCRdb reanalysed the 5' RACE reads using MiXCR and keeps one entry per CDR3 protein. The sample holds under 300,000 distinct CDR3 sequences, 8% to 10% seen once. This TCR was sampled from a man aged 18 to 30 who had mild COVID-19 (a few samples of this study predate the infection). Cell type and time point are not known. The chain uses TRBV12-3 or TRBV12-4 and TRBJ1-2; 10 nucleotides agree with TRBD1. Sequences were obtained from PBMCs or a T cell subset sorted from them (not recorded which). CDR3 in DNA: TGTGCCAGCAGTACCGATCCGGTGGGACAGGGGACCTATGGCTACACCTTC. This encodes CASSTDPVGQGTYGYTF.